The rows below give T cell receptor beta chains drawn from one sample of a study of T cell repertoires in cytomegalovirus infection. The antigens of these receptors remain unknown. Each CDR3 protein is one row after TCRdb ran MiXCR on the reads. There are a few hundred thousand distinct CDR3 sequences in the sample; just under 40% occur only once, and 48% lies in the top ten. The starting material was cultured PBMCs, obtained from culture after CMV antigen stimulation. The origin of the receptors is a human donor in good health (CMV status not recorded). Some clones in this sample may be carry-over from other donors' samples. The CDR3 runs from the conserved cysteine through the conserved F or W. A D gene is named only where the DNA matches it firmly. Some rows have no size entry. The others give once, few or many, or a class for an expanded clone.

D gene	CDR3 length	clone size	V gene	J gene	CDR3 DNA	CDR3 protein
.	16	.	TRBV18	TRBJ1-4	TGTGCCAGCTCACCTAACAAGGGAAGGTCTAATGAAAAACTGTTTTTT	CASSPNKGRSNEKLFF
.	17	.	TRBV4-2	TRBJ2-2	TGTGCCAGCAGCCAAGAGTCTCGCGGGGAGATTACCGGGGAGCTGTTTTTT	CASSQESRGEITGELFF
TRBD2	16	many	TRBV7-2	TRBJ2-3	TGTGCCAGCAGCCGGACTAGCGGGCTTGGGACAGATACGCAGTATTTT	CASSRTSGLGTDTQYF
TRBD1	14	.	TRBV20-1	TRBJ2-1	TGCAGTGCTAGAGGGACAGGGGCCCACAATGAGCAGTTCTTC	CSARGTGAHNEQFF
.	13	few	TRBV20-1	TRBJ2-7	TGCAGTGCTAGTCGTGCCTTCTCCTACGAGCAGTACTTC	CSASRAFSYEQYF
TRBD2	15	.	TRBV6-5	TRBJ2-1	TGTGCCAGTCAAACCGGGACTAGCGACTACAATGAGCAGTTCTTC	CASQTGTSDYNEQFF
TRBD2	18	few	TRBV7-2	TRBJ2-2	TGTGCCAGCAGCGCTAGCGGGAGTTACTCCGCGAACACCGGGGAGCTGTTTTTT	CASSASGSYSANTGELFF
TRBD1	17	.	TRBV28	TRBJ1-1	TGTGCCAGCAGCTACCACGGATTTCGGACAGGGTTCGGGGGAGCTTTCTTT	CASSYHGFRTGFGGAFF
.	15	.	TRBV4-1	TRBJ1-5	TGCGCCAGCAGCCAAGATAAACGTCTTAGTTCGGCCCAGCATTTT	CASSQDKRLSSAQHF
.	18	few	TRBV19	TRBJ1-4	TGTGCCAGTAGTTCGAGGTATCGGGATCTTTTGGGCGATGAAAAACTGTTTTTT	CASSSRYRDLLGDEKLFF
TRBD2	17	few	TRBV4-1	TRBJ2-5	TGCGCCAGCAGCCAAAGATTGCAGCGGGGGGCCCAGGAGACCCAGTACTTC	CASSQRLQRGAQETQYF
.	14	.	TRBV11-2	TRBJ2-1	TGTGCCAGCAGCTTAGGTCCGGGGACCGATGAGCAGTTCTTC	CASSLGPGTDEQFF
.	14	.	TRBV2	TRBJ1-5	TGTGCCACCAATGAAAGACAGGCGGGGGAGCCCCAGCATTTT	CATNERQAGEPQHF
.	16	few	TRBV7-8	TRBJ2-5	TGTGCCAGCAGCTTAGCGCGCAGGCTCCCCAAGGAGACCCAGTACTTC	CASSLARRLPKETQYF
TRBD2	14	.	TRBV30	TRBJ2-3	TGTGCCTGGAGTCTGGCGGGAGTGGCAGATACGCAGTATTTT	CAWSLAGVADTQYF
.	11	.	TRBV7-2	TRBJ2-2	TGTGCCAGCAGCCTATCCCTGAAGCTGTTTTTT	CASSLSLKLFF
.	14	.	TRBV4-2	TRBJ1-1	TGTGCCAGCAGCCAATTTGATCTGAGAACTGAAGCTTTCTTT	CASSQFDLRTEAFF
TRBD1	13	.	TRBV20-1	TRBJ1-5	TGCAGTGCTAGAGAAGGGGGCCTCCAGCCCCAGCATTTT	CSAREGGLQPQHF
.	14	few	TRBV15	TRBJ2-3	TGTGCCACCAGCTCCCGGGACAACACAGATACGCAGTATTTT	CATSSRDNTDTQYF
TRBD1	12	.	TRBV29-1	TRBJ1-1	TGCAGCGTGCGACAGGGGAACACTGAAGCTTTCTTT	CSVRQGNTEAFF
TRBD1	14	few	TRBV7-2	TRBJ1-5	TGTGCCAGCAGCTACCAGGGGGCGCGGCAGCCCCAGCATTTT	CASSYQGARQPQHF
.	14	few	TRBV7-2	TRBJ2-5	TGTGCCAGCAGCGCGGGAACAGGGATAGGGACCCAGTACTTC	CASSAGTGIGTQYF
TRBD1	14	.	TRBV20-1	TRBJ2-7	TGCAGTGCTCAGAGGACAGGGAATATCTACGAGCAGTACTTC	CSAQRTGNIYEQYF
TRBD1	15	few	TRBV6-1	TRBJ2-7	TGTGCCAGCAGGCCACTCCGGGACAGCTATTACGAGCAGTACTTC	CASRPLRDSYYEQYF
TRBD1	17	.	TRBV7-6	TRBJ2-7	TGTGCCAGCAGCTTATTAGGATCGGGACAGAGCTCCTACGAGCAGTACTTC	CASSLLGSGQSSYEQYF
.	17	.	TRBV4-1	TRBJ2-3	TGCGCCAGCAGCCAAAACCCGTCGAGGGTGGGGACAGATACGCAGTATTTT	CASSQNPSRVGTDTQYF
TRBD1	17	.	TRBV5-4	TRBJ2-7	TGTGCCAGCAGCTTGGCCCTCCTTGGGACAGGACCCTACGAGCAGTACTTC	CASSLALLGTGPYEQYF
.	17	.	TRBV7-8	TRBJ2-3	TGTGCCAGCAGCTCCCACGAGACAGGAGGGGGCACAGATACGCAGTATTTT	CASSSHETGGGTDTQYF
.	17	.	TRBV20-1	TRBJ2-4	TGCAGTGCTAGACCACCATCGGGATTCTCCGCCAAAAACATTCAGTACTTC	CSARPPSGFSAKNIQYF
.	13	many	TRBV7-8	TRBJ2-7	TGTGCCAGCAGCTTAGAAGCCTACTACGAGCAGTACTTC	CASSLEAYYEQYF
.	12	few	TRBV7-2	TRBJ2-7	TGTGCCAGCAGCTTAAGGATGGACGAGCAGTACTTC	CASSLRMDEQYF
.	13	.	TRBV10-3	TRBJ2-7	TGTGCCATCAGTGAGTCAGGAGGCAGGGAGCAGTACTTC	CAISESGGREQYF
.	14	.	TRBV7-2	TRBJ2-5	TGTGCCAGCAGCTTAGGGGCCAGGGTACAGACCCAGTACTTC	CASSLGARVQTQYF